The 27 T cell receptor beta chains below were found in one sample sequenced in a study of blood T cells in healthy people across ages. Sample-barcoded 5' priming and a J-beta primer mix drove a second PCR of 7 to 11 cycles. TCRdb used MiXCR to reprocess the 5' RACE reads, holding one entry per CDR3 protein. The sample carries roughly 1.5 million distinct CDR3 sequences, roughly 43% recorded once. Sample: blood. The receptors were gathered from a woman in her late teens or twenties in good health.

The CDR3 reads CASSVQEFTEAFF. DNA of the CDR3: TGTGCCAGCAGCGTACAAGAGTTCACTGAAGCTTTCTTT. V is TRBV7-9 and J is TRBJ1-1; D not certain. Trimming shortened V by 5 bases and J by 4 bases, and 11 bases separated the two germline ends. The CDR3 loop spans 13 amino acids. CDR1 is SEHNR, CDR2 FQNEAQ, per germline (reference sequence).

This clonotype was picked up a small number of times. The chain recombines TRBV29-1 with TRBJ2-5; TRBD1 or TRBD2 may be the D gene (6 bases each). The CDR3 has 12 amino acids. CDR1 is SQVTM, CDR2 ANQGSEA, per germline. With 4 bases removed from V and 11 bases from J, the gap between germline ends came to 17 bases. The CDR3 reads CSVATGADEQYF. CDR3 coding DNA: TGCAGCGTTGCAACGGGGGCGGATGAGCAGTACTTC.

This clonotype was seen just once. V usage is TRBV28 and J usage is TRBJ1-4, with 8 positions matching TRBD1. The CDR3 totals 16 residues. After removal of 3 bases from V and 4 bases from J, the junction contained 7 bases not matched to a gene. CDR1 is MDHEN and CDR2 is SYDVKM in the germline V gene. CDR3 DNA: TGTGCCAGCAGTTTTAACGGACAGGGCGGTAATGAAAAACTGTTTTTT. Translated, it gives CASSFNGQGGNEKLFF.

This chain connects TRBV12-3 or TRBV12-4 to TRBJ2-5; 7 bases agree with TRBD2. The CDR3 length is 15 residues. V lost 3 bases, J lost 4 bases, and 8 bases stayed unmatched. The CDR3 DNA is TGTGCCAGCAGTTTCGGTGGACCGGGGGGAGAGACCCAGTACTTC. Amino acids: CASSFGGPGGETQYF.

The chain uses TRBV14 and TRBJ2-1; 12 positions agree with TRBD2. Trimming at V came to 5 bases and at J to 4 bases, leaving 6 bases not matched to a gene. This CDR3 contains 16 residues. Germline loops: CDR1 SGHDN, CDR2 FVKESK. CDR3 DNA: TGTGCCAGCAGCAAATGGACTAGCGGGATTTACAATGAGCAGTTCTTC. This codes for CASSKWTSGIYNEQFF.

This clonotype was detected a few times. The chain combines TRBV12-3 or TRBV12-4 with TRBJ2-5; 10 nucleotides match TRBD1. The J call is in doubt because the DNA end fits TRBJ2-7 better. This CDR3 contains 14 residues. CDR3 sequence (DNA): TGTGCCAGCAGTTCGCGGGACAGGGGACGCGAGCAGTACTTC. Translation gives CASSSRDRGREQYF.

This clonotype has more than one count but fewer than ten. The rearrangement links TRBV5-1 to TRBJ1-2; 7 positions agree with TRBD1. The CDR3 spans 15 residues. Germline CDR1 SGHRS, CDR2 YFSETQ. Losses at the gene ends were 0 bases for V and 6 bases for J; bases not matched to a gene: 8. In DNA, the CDR3 is TGCGCCAGCAGCTTGGGACCTATGACAGGGAATGGCTACACCTTC. This translates into CASSLGPMTGNGYTF.

This clonotype was observed a few times. The V gene is TRBV5-1, the J gene TRBJ2-7; weak D call: TRBD1 (5 bases). Trimming removed 4 bases at V and 0 bases at J, with 14 bases between. The CDR3 spans 15 residues. The germline V gene encodes CDR1 SGHRS and CDR2 YFSETQ. CDR3 loop: CASSRYTGFSYEQYF. As DNA, the CDR3 is TGCGCCAGCAGCCGATACACAGGTTTCTCCTACGAGCAGTACTTC.

The gene calls are TRBV7-2 and TRBJ1-4; no firm D call. Per germline, CDR1 SGHTA and CDR2 FQGNSA. The V and J ends lost 4 bases and 3 bases respectively, with 12 bases between them. This CDR3 has 15 residues. CDR3 in DNA: TGTGCCAGCAGCTCGGACGGCCTTTCTAATGAAAAACTGTTTTTT. Residues: CASSSDGLSNEKLFF.

This clonotype was recorded only once. The V and J genes are TRBV28 and TRBJ1-6; D is unclear. CDR1 is MDHEN, CDR2 SYDVKM, per germline. The V end was cut by 2 bases, the J end by 9 bases, with 14 bases between. The CDR3 contains 15 residues. The chain's CDR3 is CASSLRALGISPLHF. CDR3 nucleotide sequence: TGTGCCAGCAGTTTAAGGGCCCTGGGGATTTCACCCCTCCACTTT.

This chain connects TRBV18 to TRBJ1-2; 7 bases line up with TRBD1. This CDR3 region has 14 residues. V lost 3 bases and J lost 6; bases outside the gene matches: 7. Germline CDR1 reads KGHSH; CDR2 reads LQKENI. This CDR3 is CASSPSGTVHGYTF. The CDR3, as DNA: TGTGCCAGCTCACCCTCCGGGACAGTCCATGGCTACACCTTC.

The chain uses TRBV10-3 and TRBJ2-4, with 14 nucleotides matching TRBD2. The CDR3 is 19 residues long. The V gene end was trimmed by 2 bases and the J gene end by 1 base; junction bases not matched to a gene: 7. The germline CDR1 and CDR2 sequences are ENHRY and SYGVKD. In nucleotides, the CDR3 is TGTGCCATCAGTGAGAAGACTAGCGGGAGGGCCAACGCCAAAAACATTCAGTACTTC. As protein: CAISEKTSGRANAKNIQYF.

This clonotype turned up a few times. The chain couples TRBV7-9 to TRBJ2-7, with D possibly TRBD2 on 7 matching bases. The V end lost 5 bases, the J end lost 2 bases, and 19 bases lay between the germline ends. Germline V gene sequence: CDR1 SEHNR, CDR2 FQNEAQ (reference sequence). The CDR3 loop spans 16 amino acids. This CDR3 reads CASSHIYAGATYEQYF. The CDR3 DNA reads TGTGCCAGCAGCCATATTTATGCGGGGGCAACCTACGAGCAGTACTTC.

V and J are TRBV4-3 and TRBJ2-1; 11 bases are shared with TRBD1. The length of the CDR3 is 15 residues. Germline V gene sequence: CDR1 LGHNA, CDR2 YSLEER. With 5 bases clipped from V and 9 bases from J, the junction kept 9 bases outside the gene matches. Here the CDR3 DNA reads TGCGCCAGCAGCGAAACCGGGACAGGGGGAATTGAGCAGTTCTTC. It is translated as CASSETGTGGIEQFF.

This clonotype was seen a handful of times. The chain employs TRBV10-1 and TRBJ2-7; D is unresolved. The germline V and J ends were trimmed by 6 bases and 2 bases, with 11 bases remaining between them. The V gene's germline CDR1 is WNHNN and CDR2 SYGVQD (reference sequence). The CDR3 spans 13 residues. Here the CDR3 reads CASSPQEAYEQYF. The CDR3 DNA follows: TGCGCCAGCAGCCCACAAGAGGCCTACGAGCAGTACTTC.

The gene calls are TRBV7-9 and TRBJ1-2, with 7 bases matching TRBD1. CDR3 length equals 13 residues. Germline CDR1 is SEHNR and CDR2 is FQNEAQ (reference sequence). Losses at the gene ends were 7 bases for V and 7 bases for J; bases not matched to a gene: 9. The CDR3 DNA reads as TGTGCCAGCACCCTGGGACAGTCGTCTGGCTACACCTTC. This encodes CASTLGQSSGYTF.

The V and J genes are TRBV6-6 and TRBJ2-5; D not resolved. V was cut by 0 bases and J by 3 bases, with 8 bases left in between. Germline-derived CDR1 and CDR2 are MNHNY and SVGAGI (reference sequence). This CDR3 comprises 14 residues. The DNA for the CDR3 is TGTGCCAGCAGTTACTCGAAGGCTGAAGAGACCCAGTACTTC. As protein: CASSYSKAEETQYF.

The chain combines TRBV27 with TRBJ1-1; no reliable D call. This CDR3 contains 13 residues. Germline CDR1 reads MNHEY; CDR2 reads SMNVEV (reference sequence). V lost 5 bases and J 1 base, leaving 8 bases between the germline ends. CDR3 amino acids: CASSLQPNTEAFF. CDR3 nucleotide sequence: TGTGCCAGCAGTCTCCAGCCGAACACTGAAGCTTTCTTT.

This clonotype was seen only a few times. The genes are TRBV4-1 and TRBJ2-1, with a tentative D call TRBD1 (5 bases). The germline gives CDR1 MGHRA, CDR2 YSYEKL. The CDR3 has 17 residues. Trimming took off 0 bases at V and 4 bases at J, with 16 bases between the two ends. The CDR3 region has the DNA TGCGCCAGCAGCCAAGATCATGGGGCCATCCGTTACAATGAGCAGTTCTTC. Its translation: CASSQDHGAIRYNEQFF.

V is TRBV9 and J is TRBJ2-1; the D gene could be TRBD1 or TRBD2 (5 bases each). The ends were cut back, 3 bases at V and 0 bases at J, with 10 bases in the middle. The CDR3 sequence is 15 residues long. CDR1 is SGDLS, CDR2 YYNGEE, per germline. This CDR3 reads CASSAFGASYNEQFF. DNA of the CDR3: TGTGCCAGCAGCGCCTTCGGGGCCTCCTACAATGAGCAGTTCTTC.

The gene calls are TRBV6-5 and TRBJ2-1, with D possibly being TRBD1 (6 bases). Germline V gene data show CDR1 as MNHEY and CDR2 as SVGAGI. This CDR3 is built from 14 residues. The V gene lost 5 bases and the J gene lost 7 bases, with 15 bases spanning the gap. The DNA for the CDR3 is TGTGCCAGCAGTCCAGGGACATGGGGTAATGAGCAGTTCTTC. Residues: CASSPGTWGNEQFF.

About this clonotype: A read error may be the cause here, since a much bigger clone is one base away. The chain joins TRBV20-1 to TRBJ2-7; possible D gene TRBD2, 6 bases. The J call is uncertain, as TRBJ2-5 better fits the DNA end. Germline CDR1 DFQATT, CDR2 SNEGSKA (reference sequence). This CDR3 spans 12 amino acids. CDR3 coding DNA: TGCAGTGCTAATCGGGGGATGGAGACCCAGTACTTC. Amino acids: CSANRGMETQYF.

V gene TRBV7-9 combines with J gene TRBJ2-5, with D uncertain. From germline, CDR1 is SEHNR and CDR2 FQNEAQ (reference sequence). V was pared by 5 bases and J by 11 bases, with 21 bases between. This CDR3 has 14 residues. The CDR3 loop is CASSHLAVGNEQYF. In nucleotides, the CDR3 is TGTGCCAGCAGCCACCTGGCAGTTGGCAATGAGCAGTACTTC.

This rearrangement joins TRBV27 to TRBJ2-2, with D unresolved. Germline V lookup: CDR1 MNHEY, CDR2 SMNVEV (reference sequence). V shed 2 bases and J shed 4 bases, with 5 bases lying between them. There are 13 residues in the CDR3. The CDR3 sequence is CASSLTFTGELFF. The DNA for the CDR3 is TGTGCCAGCAGTTTAACTTTCACCGGGGAGCTGTTTTTT.

This clonotype was observed a single time. The chain uses TRBV7-9 and TRBJ2-2, with 8 bases identical to TRBD1. V shed 6 bases and J 4 bases; nucleotides not matched to a gene: 4. Germline V gene sequence: CDR1 SEHNR, CDR2 FQNEAQ (reference sequence). The CDR3 runs to 14 residues. CDR3 region: CASRSDRGTGELFF. CDR3 in DNA: TGTGCCAGCAGATCCGACAGGGGCACCGGGGAGCTGTTTTTT.

The chain employs TRBV6-2 or TRBV6-3 and TRBJ2-7; tentatively, D is TRBD2 (6 bases). TRBJ2-5 explains the end of the DNA better; the J call may be wrong. From germline, CDR1 is MNHEY and CDR2 SVGEGT. This CDR3 has 14 amino acids. The CDR3 spells CASSVTGVEETQYF. In nucleotides, the CDR3 is TGTGCCAGCAGCGTTACGGGGGTCGAAGAGACCCAGTACTTC.

Concerning this clonotype itself: A much more abundant neighbour one base away suggests this may be a read error. The chain has TRBV20-1 and TRBJ1-2; D ambiguous. The CDR3 extends over 13 amino acids. Germline CDR1 DFQATT, CDR2 SNEGSKA (reference sequence). With 3 bases removed from V and 6 bases from J, the gap between germline ends came to 14 bases. The CDR3 coding sequence is TGCAGTGCTAGTAATCCGCGGTTGCATGGCTACACCTTC. This sequence encodes CSASNPRLHGYTF.